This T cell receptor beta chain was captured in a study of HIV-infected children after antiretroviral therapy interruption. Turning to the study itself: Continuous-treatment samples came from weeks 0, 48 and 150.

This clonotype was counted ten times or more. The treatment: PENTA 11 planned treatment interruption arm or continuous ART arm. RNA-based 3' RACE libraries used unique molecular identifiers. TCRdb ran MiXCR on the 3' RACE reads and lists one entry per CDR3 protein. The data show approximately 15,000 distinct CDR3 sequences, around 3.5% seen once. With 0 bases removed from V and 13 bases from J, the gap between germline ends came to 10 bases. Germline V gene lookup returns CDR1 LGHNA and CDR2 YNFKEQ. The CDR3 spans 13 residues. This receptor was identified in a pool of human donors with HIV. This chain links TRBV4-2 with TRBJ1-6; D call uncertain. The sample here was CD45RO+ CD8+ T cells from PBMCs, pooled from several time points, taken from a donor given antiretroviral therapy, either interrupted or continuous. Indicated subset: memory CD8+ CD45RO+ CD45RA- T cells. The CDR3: CASSQDRSPPLHF. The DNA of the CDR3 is TGTGCCAGCAGCCAAGACAGGTCCCCCCCCCTCCACTTT.